The 11 T cell receptor beta chains given below trace back to one sample, sequenced in a study of OX40 agonist ivuxolimab in advanced cancers. TCRdb keeps only in-frame clones here, not all; method: immunoSEQ multiplex PCR. The sample includes around 20,000 clones, approximately 73% of them seen just once. Sequenced material: CD4+ or CD8+ T cells sorted from blood, taken in a trial of the OX40 agonist ivuxolimab. The receptors shown here come from an adult with an advanced solid tumor such as melanoma, head and neck, liver or kidney cancer.

This sequence joins TRBV2 and TRBJ1-2; 8 bases fit TRBD1. CDR3 length: 14 amino acids. The germline CDR1 and CDR2 sequences are SNHLY and FYNNEI. V shed 5 bases and J 5 bases; nucleotides not matched to a gene: 7. The CDR3 region has the DNA TGTGCCAGCAGTAAGGACAGGGTGGGTTATGGCTACACCTTC. Protein product: CASSKDRVGYGYTF.

The chain couples TRBV18 to TRBJ1-2, with 11 positions matching TRBD1. The V gene end was trimmed by 2 bases and the J gene end by 8 bases; junction bases not matched to a gene: 4. CDR3 length: 14 amino acids. Germline CDR1 KGHSH, CDR2 LQKENI. The CDR3 DNA is TGTGCCAGCTCACCAGGACAGGGGGCACGAGGCTACACCTTC. Protein: CASSPGQGARGYTF.

The chain recombines TRBV20-1 with TRBJ1-2, with D unresolved. Germline CDR1 and CDR2: DFQATT and SNEGSKA (reference sequence). The CDR3 consists of 10 residues. Trimming removed 4 bases at V and 8 bases at J, with 8 bases between. The CDR3 sequence: CSAIADGYTF. The DNA for the CDR3 is TGCAGTGCTATTGCGGACGGCTACACCTTC.

The gene calls are TRBV7-2 and TRBJ2-3, with TRBD1 identical over 7 bases. Germline V gives CDR1 SGHTA, CDR2 FQGNSA. CDR3 length equals 15 residues. The V gene end was trimmed by 5 bases and the J gene end by 5 bases; junction bases not matched to a gene: 10. CDR3 DNA: TGTGCCAGCAGCCCCCAGACAGGGTGGAGAGATACGCAGTATTTT. This codes for CASSPQTGWRDTQYF. Full variable domain (outside the CDR3, taken from reference TRBV7-2 and TRBJ2-3): GAGVSQSPSNKVTEKGKDVELRCDPISGHTALYWYRQSLGQGLEFLIYFQGNSAPDKSGLPSDRFSAERTGGSVSTLTIQRTQQEDSAVYLCASSPQTGWRDTQYFGPGTRLTVL.

The chain combines TRBV15 with TRBJ1-2, with 7 bases aligning to TRBD1. The CDR3 is 15 amino acids. The germline gives CDR1 LNHNV, CDR2 YYDKDF (reference sequence). V lost 4 bases and J lost 6; bases outside the gene matches: 11. CDR3 in DNA: TGTGCCACCAGCATTAATACAGGGGCGACCGATGGCTACACCTTC. Translating gives CATSINTGATDGYTF.

This CDR3 reads CASSLVTGPMNTEAFF. DNA of the CDR3: TGCGCCAGCAGCTTGGTCACGGGACCGATGAACACTGAAGCTTTCTTT. This rearrangement joins TRBV5-1 to TRBJ1-1; D is possibly TRBD1 (5 bases). Trimming pared 0 bases from V and 0 bases from J, leaving 12 bases between. The CDR3 runs to 16 residues. Germline CDR1 reads SGHRS; CDR2 reads YFSETQ.

A word on this clone: One junction end disagrees with the germline gene, perhaps due to a read error. V and J are TRBV7-9 and TRBJ2-3, with TRBD2 matching over 13 bases. The CDR3 runs to 15 residues. The V gene's germline CDR1 is SEHNR and CDR2 FQNEAQ (reference sequence). CDR3 sequence (DNA): TGTGCCAGCAGCCCTGGGACTAGCGGGATGAGATACGCAGTATTT. This translates into CASSPGTSGMRYAVF. Combining the CDR3 with reference TRBV7-9 and TRBJ2-3 gives the whole variable domain DTGVSQNPRHKITKRGQNVTFRCDPISEHNRLYWYRQTLGQGPEFLTYFQNEAQLEKSRLLSDRFSAERPKGSFSTLEIQRTEQGDSAMYLCASSPGTSGMRYAVFGPGTRLTVL.

The CDR3 coding sequence is TGCGCCAGCAGCCATCCCTTGCCCCGGACAGGGGGGACTGAAGCTTTCTTT. It translates to CASSHPLPRTGGTEAFF. The chain joins TRBV4-1 to TRBJ1-1; 10 nucleotides agree with TRBD1. In germline, CDR1 is MGHRA, CDR2 YSYEKL. V dropped 3 bases and J dropped 5; count of bases not matched to a gene: 12. CDR3 length: 17 amino acids.

CDR3 sequence reads: CASSWSEVNTEAFF. As DNA, the CDR3 is TGTGCCAGCAGTTGGTCAGAGGTGAACACTGAAGCTTTCTTT. The chain recombines TRBV27 with TRBJ1-1; D gene unclear. Trimming removed 4 bases at V and 0 bases at J, with 9 bases between. Germline V lookup: CDR1 MNHEY, CDR2 SMNVEV (reference sequence). CDR3 size: 14 residues.

CDR3 region: CASSPDSRYGYTF. As DNA, the CDR3 is TGTGCCAGCAGCCCAGACAGTAGATATGGCTACACCTTC. The genes are TRBV6-5 and TRBJ1-2; possible D gene TRBD1, 5 bases. The CDR3 is made up of 13 amino acids. Per the germline V gene, CDR1 is MNHEY and CDR2 is SVGAGI. Trimming took off 6 bases at V and 5 bases at J, with 13 bases between the two ends.

This clone has a handful of counts. The rearrangement joins TRBV5-1 to TRBJ2-3; D ambiguous. The CDR3 loop spans 14 amino acids. Germline CDR1 SGHRS, CDR2 YFSETQ. V was pared by 0 bases and J by 4 bases, with 9 bases between. In DNA form, the CDR3 reads TGCGCCAGCAGCTTGGGATCTGGGTCAGATACGCAGTATTTT. Translating it yields CASSLGSGSDTQYF.